This TCR beta chain stems from a study of identical twins. In TCRdb, the 5' RACE reads were re-called with MiXCR into one record per CDR3 protein. The sample holds 100,000 or so distinct CDR3 sequences, about 6% seen once. Trimming pared 0 bases from V and 12 bases from J, leaving 11 bases between. Germline CDR1 reads SGHVS; CDR2 reads FQNEAQ. This CDR3 has 12 amino acids. This clonotype was counted a few times. This sequence joins TRBV7-8 and TRBJ1-2, with D perhaps TRBD1 (5 bases). The receptor was isolated from a woman aged 45-60 years in good health. Sequencing was carried out using memory T cells sorted from blood. The DNA for the CDR3 is TGTGCCAGCAGCTTAGCTCCAGGGTCTCACACCTTC. Translated: CASSLAPGSHTF.